The clone carrying this T cell receptor (beta chain) came up a few times. Its target is unknown. The source of the sample is a study of T-cell memory formation after mild COVID-19. Whole-study context: Among the donors, TCR clusters were largely specific to each donor. General observations from the study: Shrinking CD4+ clones were chiefly CM and EM; CD8+ ones were chiefly EMRA. Clones contracting across day 15 to 85 had a balanced CD4/CD8 profile; later expanding clones leaned CD4+.

CDR1 SGHRS and CDR2 YFSETQ come from the germline V gene. The CDR3 spans 13 residues. The V and J ends lost 0 bases and 5 bases respectively, with 9 bases between them. MiXCR was run by TCRdb on the 5' RACE reads, yielding one entry per CDR3 protein. The sample yields almost 550,000 distinct CDR3 sequences, around 20% seen once. Sequencing was carried out using PBMCs or a T cell subset sorted from them (not recorded which). The receptor comes from an adult woman who had mild COVID-19 (a few samples of this study predate the infection). Cell type and time point are not known. This chain links TRBV5-1 with TRBJ2-7; weak D call: TRBD1 (6 bases). The DNA of the CDR3 is TGCGCCAGCAGCTTGGTCAGGGGCCACGAGCAGTACTTC. Translation gives CASSLVRGHEQYF. The full variable domain, with the rest looked up from reference TRBV5-1 and TRBJ2-7, is KAGVTQTPRYLIKTRGQQVTLSCSPISGHRSVSWYQQTPGQGLQFLFEYFSETQRNKGNFPGRFSGRQFSNSRSEMNVSTLELGDSALYLCASSLVRGHEQYFGPGTRLTVT.